This TCR beta chain stems from a study of CD8+ T cells in alopecia areata. Study context: A regimen of oral tofacitinib, 5 to 10 mg twice daily, was given to treated patients. Regarding the study as a whole: Clonality in the scalp and expanded CD8+ clones ranked among the top 100 were significantly decreased by tofacitinib. Because one nonresponder was included, the link of baseline CD8+ expansion to response is considered uncertain.

CDR3 length: 15 residues. Per the germline V gene, CDR1 is LGHNA and CDR2 is YNFKEQ. Trimming took 0 bases from V and 3 from J; bases not matched to a gene: 4. With respect to this clone: Its antigen is unknown.

Stated treatment: oral pan-JAK inhibitor, 5-10 mg twice daily. Peripheral blood, together with lesional scalp punch biopsies, was collected from alopecia areata patients. Following extraction, RNA underwent reverse transcription to cDNA, which served as the sequencing template. Produced via immunoSEQ multiplex PCR; TCRdb's table is partial and in-frame only. Among 150,000 or so clones listed, around 71% were seen once. The material sequenced was CD4+ T cells sorted from blood, taken at week 4, from a patient treated with tofacitinib. The sequence came from a human donor with alopecia areata. The gene calls are TRBV4-2 and TRBJ2-7; TRBD2 matches 8 bases. The CDR3 loop is CASSQDPAGDYEQYF. The DNA of the CDR3 is TGTGCCAGCAGCCAAGATCCAGCGGGGGACTACGAGCAGTACTTC.